Listed here are 5 T cell receptor beta chains from one sample, sequenced in a study of shared T cell receptors in the human thymus. Sequenced by immunoSEQ multiplex PCR; TCRdb stores in-frame clones only, minus some. This table has hundreds of thousands of clones, approximately 85% appearing once. These data are also associated with another study on human thymus T cells.

The specimen was thymocytes. These receptor sequences come from a girl under two years old with a congenital heart defect.

The chain joins TRBV19 to TRBJ1-6; no clear D. V lost 3 bases, J lost 13 bases, and 22 bases lay in between. The germline V gene has CDR1 LNHDA and CDR2 SQIVND (reference sequence). The CDR3 consists of 16 residues. CDR3 loop: CASSITPPCLRAPLHF. In DNA form, the CDR3 reads TGTGCCAGTAGTATTACGCCGCCCTGTCTTAGAGCGCCCCTCCACTTT.

The gene calls are TRBV12-5 and TRBJ2-5; perhaps TRBD1 as D (6 bases). The CDR3 is 13 amino acids. V was clipped by 6 bases and J by 6 bases, with 14 bases between them. The germline V gene has CDR1 LGHNT and CDR2 FRNRAP. The CDR3 sequence is CASGNTGTKTQYF. The CDR3, as DNA: TGTGCTAGTGGAAACACAGGGACAAAGACCCAGTACTTC.

V and J are TRBV18 and TRBJ1-5; 10 nucleotides match TRBD1. This CDR3 has 15 residues. Germline CDR1 reads KGHSH; CDR2 reads LQKENI. Germline trimming cut 0 bases from V and 7 bases from J; bases unmatched to any gene: 3. The CDR3 loop is CASSPPGQGRQPQHF. DNA for the CDR3: TGTGCCAGCTCACCACCGGGACAGGGGAGGCAGCCCCAGCATTTT.

This chain connects TRBV7-9 to TRBJ1-4; D unresolved. The CDR3 has 11 amino acids. V was pared by 4 bases and J by 6 bases, with 3 bases between. Germline CDR1 and CDR2: SEHNR and FQNEAQ (reference sequence). The CDR3 nucleotides read TGTGCCAGCAGCTCCTATGAAAAACTGTTTTTT. Translation: CASSSYEKLFF.

A single count supports this clone. The chain links TRBV10-3 to TRBJ1-1; perhaps TRBD1 as D (5 bases). Trimming took off 2 bases at V and 1 base at J, with 14 bases between the two ends. This CDR3 has 16 residues. Germline values: CDR1 ENHRY, CDR2 SYGVKD. CDR3 sequence reads: CAISERVEGSNTEAFF. CDR3 coding DNA: TGTGCCATCAGTGAGAGGGTGGAGGGGTCGAACACTGAAGCTTTCTTT.